This section outlines one T cell receptor (beta chain) sequence together with its context. What it binds is not known. This sample is drawn from a study of CD8 T cells in ankylosing spondylitis. Notes on the study in general: Enrichment of disease-linked clones was reportedly significant in matched ankylosing spondylitis synovial fluid. A motif in TCR beta, a set of seven to nine highly homologous variants, appeared characteristic of ankylosing spondylitis blood.

By quantitative 5'-RACE with molecular barcodes, the TCR beta libraries were made. MiXCR, applied by TCRdb to the 5' RACE reads, yields one record per CDR3 protein. Found here are roughly 180,000 distinct CDR3 sequences, 9.5% to 15% of them singletons; the top ten hold approximately 17%. Germline V gene sequence: CDR1 SGHAT, CDR2 FQNNGV. There are 15 residues in the CDR3. V was pared by 5 bases and J by 1 base, with 7 bases of the junction left unmatched. The chain carries TRBV11-2 and TRBJ2-5; 7 bases fit TRBD2. The specimen sequenced was blood, either unsorted or a sorted T cell fraction (not recorded which). The source of this sequence is a male donor with ankylosing spondylitis or in good health (not recorded which). CDR3 in amino acids: CASSPPGGFQETQYF. The CDR3 DNA is TGTGCCAGCAGCCCCCCCGGGGGGTTCCAAGAGACCCAGTACTTC.